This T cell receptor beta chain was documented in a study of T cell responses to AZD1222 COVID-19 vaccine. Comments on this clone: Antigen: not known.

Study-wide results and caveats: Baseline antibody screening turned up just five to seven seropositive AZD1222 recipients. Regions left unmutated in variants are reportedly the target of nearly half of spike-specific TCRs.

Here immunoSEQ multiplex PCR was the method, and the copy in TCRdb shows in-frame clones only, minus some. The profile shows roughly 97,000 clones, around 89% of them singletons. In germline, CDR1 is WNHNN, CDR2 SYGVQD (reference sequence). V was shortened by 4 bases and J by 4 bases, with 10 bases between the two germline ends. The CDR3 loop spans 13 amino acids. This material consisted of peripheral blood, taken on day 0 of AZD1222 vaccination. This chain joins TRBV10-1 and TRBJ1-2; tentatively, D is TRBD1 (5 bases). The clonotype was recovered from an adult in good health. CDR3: CASSAAGGYGYTF. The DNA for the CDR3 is TGCGCCAGCAGTGCGGCCGGGGGCTATGGCTACACCTTC.